These 10 T cell receptor beta chains were sequenced from one sample in a study of cytomegalovirus exposure and HLA in healthy donors. Primers: 60 Vbeta forward and 13 Jbeta reverse. Measured with immunoSEQ multiplex PCR; TCRdb has only the in-frame clones, and not every one. In the table there are about 150,000 clones, around 80% of which are singletons. Input material: PBMCs. The origin of the receptors is a boy aged 2-9 years in good health and CMV-seronegative.

The chain recombines TRBV7-9 with TRBJ2-3; the D gene is possibly TRBD2 (6 bases). This CDR3 has 12 amino acids. Looked up from germline, CDR1 is SEHNR and CDR2 is FQNEAQ (reference sequence). V was pared by 11 bases and J by 1 base, with 10 bases between. In DNA, the CDR3 is TGTGCCTTTTCGGGGGGCACAGATACGCAGTATTTT. Translation: CAFSGGTDTQYF.

This chain uses TRBV2 with TRBJ2-3; 7 bases are shared with TRBD1. Germline V gene lookup returns CDR1 SNHLY and CDR2 FYNNEI. CDR3 length: 14 amino acids. V dropped 8 bases and J dropped 8; count of bases not matched to a gene: 13. The DNA for the CDR3 is TGTGCCAGCGGGACCGACAGGGCAGGGTTTACGCAGTATTTT. Encoded protein: CASGTDRAGFTQYF.

The chain uses TRBV12-5 and TRBJ2-1, with 11 bases fitting TRBD2. With V trimmed by 2 bases and J by 4 bases, 1 base remained unmatched. The CDR3 loop spans 15 amino acids. CDR1 and CDR2 from the germline V gene are LGHNT and FRNRAP. CDR3 in DNA: TGTGCTAGTGGTTTGACTAGCGGGGGTTACAATGAGCAGTTCTTC. Its protein product is CASGLTSGGYNEQFF.

The chain employs TRBV30 and TRBJ1-5, with unresolved D. CDR3 length equals 13 residues. Germline assignment: CDR1 GTSNPN and CDR2 SVGIG (reference sequence). The ends were cut back, 5 bases at V and 4 bases at J, with 12 bases in the middle. CDR3 loop: CAWASFHNQPQHF. The CDR3 nucleotides read TGTGCCTGGGCGTCGTTTCATAATCAGCCCCAGCATTTT.

The genes are TRBV5-1 and TRBJ2-7; 7 bases align to TRBD2. Germline CDR1 is SGHRS and CDR2 is YFSETQ. With V trimmed by 1 base and J by 4 bases, 11 bases remained unmatched. The CDR3 runs to 16 residues. The CDR3 DNA follows: TGCGCCAGCAGCTTGAGCGGGGCGTCCGAGGGATACGAGCAGTACTTC. This gives the protein CASSLSGASEGYEQYF.

This clone has only one observation. This chain joins TRBV11-2 and TRBJ1-2; 7 bases match TRBD1. CDR1 and CDR2 from the germline V gene are SGHAT and FQNNGV. V was clipped by 4 bases and J by 12 bases; unmatched bases: 11. CDR3 length: 13 amino acids. Written as DNA, the CDR3 is TGTGCCAGCAGCTCGCGGACAGGCGGGGAGGACACCTTC. Its protein is CASSSRTGGEDTF.

This clone was found a few times. The V call is TRBV18, the J call TRBJ1-3, with TRBD1 identical over 10 bases. After removal of 3 bases from V and 7 bases from J, the junction contained 6 bases not matched to a gene. Germline values: CDR1 KGHSH, CDR2 LQKENI. The CDR3 spans 15 residues. The CDR3 spells CASSPLTGGSNTIYF. In DNA form, the CDR3 reads TGTGCCAGCTCACCCTTGACAGGGGGCTCGAACACCATATATTTT.

The V call is TRBV9, the J call TRBJ2-3; 10 bases match TRBD2. CDR1 is SGDLS, CDR2 YYNGEE, per germline. The CDR3 totals 21 residues. The ends lost 0 bases at V and 0 bases at J; junction bases unmatched: 16. The CDR3 DNA reads as TGTGCCAGCAGCGTAGCTACCCCTAGCGGGGGTCATTTCCCTAGCACAGATACGCAGTATTTT. Its protein is CASSVATPSGGHFPSTDTQYF.

This chain uses TRBV11-2 with TRBJ1-2, with TRBD1 identical over 9 bases. Germline loops: CDR1 SGHAT, CDR2 FQNNGV. The V and J ends lost 1 base and 6 bases, in that order; junction bases with no gene match: 9. The length of the CDR3 is 16 residues. The CDR3 nucleotides are TGTGCCAGCAGCTTAGTCGGGACAGGGATACAAGATGGCTACACCTTC. It translates to CASSLVGTGIQDGYTF.

This clone was found a few times. One end of the junction varies from germline; a read error may be responsible. The rearrangement links TRBV7-7 to TRBJ2-1; 10 bases agree with TRBD2. This CDR3 contains 14 residues. Germline V lookup: CDR1 SSHAT, CDR2 FNYEAQ (reference sequence). In DNA, the CDR3 is TGTGCTAGCAGCTCGGGACTAGCGAACAATGAGCAGTTCTTC. It is translated as CASSSGLANNEQFF.